This TCR beta chain was captured by sequencing in a study of T cells and copy number aberrations in small-cell lung cancer. The length of the CDR3 is 15 residues. CDR1 and CDR2 (germline): LGHNA, YSLEER. V trimming: 1 base; J trimming: 9 bases; junction bases outside the gene matches: 8. Every patient either smoked or had heavy second-hand smoke exposure. Sequenced by immunoSEQ multiplex PCR; TCRdb stores in-frame clones only, minus some. The sample shows about 2,600 clones, 75% to 90% of them seen only once. J is TRBJ2-1 and V is TRBV4-3, with TRBD2 matching 8 bases. What was sequenced was normal tissue next to the tumor. The sequence was collected from a man aged 35 to 55 with small cell lung cancer. Here the CDR3 reads CASSQGPGGASEQFF. In nucleotides, the CDR3 is TGCGCCAGCAGCCAAGGCCCCGGGGGGGCCTCTGAGCAGTTCTTC.